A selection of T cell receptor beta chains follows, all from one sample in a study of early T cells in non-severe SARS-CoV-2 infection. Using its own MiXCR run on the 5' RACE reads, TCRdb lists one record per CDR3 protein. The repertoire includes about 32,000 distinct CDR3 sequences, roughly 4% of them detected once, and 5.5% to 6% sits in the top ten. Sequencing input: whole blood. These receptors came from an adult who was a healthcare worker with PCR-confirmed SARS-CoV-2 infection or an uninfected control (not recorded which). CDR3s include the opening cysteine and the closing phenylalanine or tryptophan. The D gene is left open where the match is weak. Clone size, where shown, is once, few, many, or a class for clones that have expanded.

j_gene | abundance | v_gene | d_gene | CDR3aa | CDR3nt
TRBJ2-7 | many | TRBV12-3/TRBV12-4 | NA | CASSFEGVNEQYF | TGTGCCAGCAGTTTTGAAGGGGTGAACGAGCAGTACTTC
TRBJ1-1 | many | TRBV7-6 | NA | CASSLGGQAGPTEAFF | TGTGCCAGCAGCTTAGGGGGGCAGGCGGGACCCACTGAAGCTTTCTTT
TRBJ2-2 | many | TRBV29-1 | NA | CSVGVAGGAGELFF | TGCAGCGTTGGAGTTGCAGGAGGGGCCGGGGAGCTGTTTTTT
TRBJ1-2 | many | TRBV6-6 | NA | CASSLEGDYGYTF | TGTGCCAGCAGTTTAGAGGGCGACTATGGCTACACCTTC
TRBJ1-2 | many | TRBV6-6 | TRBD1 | CASRPGQAYGYTF | TGTGCCAGCAGGCCGGGACAGGCCTATGGCTACACCTTC
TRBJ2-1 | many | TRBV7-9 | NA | CASSSRRSGDSYNEQFF | TGTGCCAGCAGCTCACGCAGGTCGGGGGACTCCTACAATGAGCAGTTCTTC
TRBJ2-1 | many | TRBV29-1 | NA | CSVVAPGGHPYNEQFF | TGCAGCGTTGTCGCACCGGGCGGACACCCCTACAATGAGCAGTTCTTC
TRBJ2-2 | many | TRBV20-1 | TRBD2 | CSARLARDNAGELFF | TGCAGTGCTCGACTAGCTCGGGATAACGCCGGGGAGCTGTTTTTT
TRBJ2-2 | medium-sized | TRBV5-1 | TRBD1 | CASSLVRDRTSGELFF | TGCGCCAGCAGCCTTGTCCGGGACAGGACCTCCGGGGAGCTGTTTTTT
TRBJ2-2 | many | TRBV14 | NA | CASSPSGTRLDTGELFF | TGTGCCAGCAGCCCTTCGGGGACAAGGTTGGACACCGGGGAGCTGTTTTTT
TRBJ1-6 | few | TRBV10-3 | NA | CAISDGGRNSPLHF | TGTGCCATCAGTGATGGCGGCCGGAATTCACCCCTCCACTTT
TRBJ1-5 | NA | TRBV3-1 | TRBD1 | CASSQTGGSNQPQHF | TGTGCCAGCAGCCAAACAGGGGGCAGCAATCAGCCCCAGCATTTT
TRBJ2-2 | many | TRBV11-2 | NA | CASSLSGSRWTGELFF | TGTGCCAGCAGCTTATCCGGGAGTCGTTGGACCGGGGAGCTGTTTTTT
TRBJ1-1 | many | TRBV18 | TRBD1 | CASSPFGQGETEAFF | TGTGCCAGCTCACCCTTCGGACAGGGGGAGACTGAAGCTTTCTTT
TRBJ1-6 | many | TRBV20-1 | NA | CSARDRNSPLHF | TGCAGTGCTAGAGATCGGAATTCACCCCTCCACTTT
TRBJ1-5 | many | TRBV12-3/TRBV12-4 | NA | CASSFLYAGRDQPQHF | TGTGCCAGCAGTTTTTTGTATGCAGGGCGGGACCAGCCCCAGCATTTT
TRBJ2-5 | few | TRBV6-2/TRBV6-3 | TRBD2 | CASSPGLAGRETQYF | TGTGCCAGCAGCCCCGGACTAGCGGGAAGAGAGACCCAGTACTTC
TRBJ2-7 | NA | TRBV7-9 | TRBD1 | CASSQPRTGGPFSYEQYF | TGTGCCAGCAGCCAACCCCGGACAGGGGGCCCCTTCTCCTACGAGCAGTACTTC
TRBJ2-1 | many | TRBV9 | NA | CASRSGYNEQFF | TGTGCCAGCAGGTCCGGGTACAATGAGCAGTTCTTC
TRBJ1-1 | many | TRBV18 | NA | CASSPDSLLNTEAFF | TGTGCCAGCTCTCCGGACAGCCTTTTGAACACTGAAGCTTTCTTT
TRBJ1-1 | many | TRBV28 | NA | CASRPATEAEAFF | TGTGCCAGCAGACCCGCTACGGAGGCTGAAGCTTTCTTT
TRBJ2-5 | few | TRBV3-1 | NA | CASSLSPVGTETQYF | TGTGCCAGCAGCTTAAGTCCTGTGGGGACAGAGACCCAGTACTTC
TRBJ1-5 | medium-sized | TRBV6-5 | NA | CASSSEGTNSNQPQHF | TGTGCCAGCAGTTCGGAAGGGACTAATAGCAATCAGCCCCAGCATTTT
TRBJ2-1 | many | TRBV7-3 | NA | CASSSKKGGDNNEQFF | TGTGCCAGCAGCTCCAAGAAGGGCGGGGACAACAATGAGCAGTTCTTC
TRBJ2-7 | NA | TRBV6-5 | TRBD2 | CASSLAGGTYEQYF | TGTGCCAGCAGCCTAGCGGGAGGGACCTACGAGCAGTACTTC
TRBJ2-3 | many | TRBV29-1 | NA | CSVSKETDTQYF | TGCAGCGTTTCTAAAGAGACAGATACGCAGTATTTT
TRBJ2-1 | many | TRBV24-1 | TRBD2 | CATSDAGGTSGTYNEQFF | TGTGCCACCAGTGATGCAGGAGGGACTAGCGGGACCTACAATGAGCAGTTCTTC
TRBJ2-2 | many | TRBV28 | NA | CASSSGTAGSCFF | NA
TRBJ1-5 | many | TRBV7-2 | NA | CASSATQGNQPQHF | TGTGCCAGCAGCGCCACACAGGGAAATCAGCCCCAGCATTTT
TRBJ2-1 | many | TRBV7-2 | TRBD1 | CASSFGTGTYNEQFF | TGTGCCAGCAGCTTTGGGACAGGGACCTACAATGAGCAGTTCTTC
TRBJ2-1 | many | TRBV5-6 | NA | CASALKGTYSYNEQFF | TGTGCCAGCGCACTCAAGGGGACTTACTCCTACAATGAGCAGTTCTTC
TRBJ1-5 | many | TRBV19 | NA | CASRAEGNQPQHF | TGTGCCAGTAGGGCAGAGGGCAATCAGCCCCAGCATTTT
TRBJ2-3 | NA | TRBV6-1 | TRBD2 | CASSTRTSGRLADTQYF | TGTGCCAGCAGTACTCGGACTAGCGGGAGGTTGGCAGATACGCAGTATTTT
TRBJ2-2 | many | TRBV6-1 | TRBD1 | CASSPSGGASGELFF | TGTGCCAGCAGTCCGTCAGGGGGCGCATCCGGGGAGCTGTTTTTT
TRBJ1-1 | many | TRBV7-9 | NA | CASSLTGDTEAFF | TGTGCCAGCAGCTTAACAGGTGACACTGAAGCTTTCTTT
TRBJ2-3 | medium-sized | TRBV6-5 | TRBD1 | CASSSPGQGANTQYF | TGTGCCAGCAGTTCCCCGGGACAGGGGGCTAATACGCAGTATTTT
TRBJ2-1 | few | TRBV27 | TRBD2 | CASSSRGSGREQFF | TGTGCCAGCAGTTCCCGGGGTAGCGGGAGGGAGCAGTTCTTC
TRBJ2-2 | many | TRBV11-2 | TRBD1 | CASSLGQGVGELFF | TGTGCCAGCAGCCTCGGACAGGGCGTCGGGGAGCTGTTTTTT
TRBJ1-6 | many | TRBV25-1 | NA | CASSEPGFSRSPLHF | TGTGCCAGCAGTGAGCCAGGGTTTTCACGTTCACCCCTCCACTTT
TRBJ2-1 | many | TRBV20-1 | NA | CSARDGLSPYNEQFF | TGCAGTGCTAGAGACGGACTGAGCCCCTACAATGAGCAGTTCTTC
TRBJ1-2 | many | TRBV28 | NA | CASSLISLDYGYTF | TGTGCCAGCAGTTTGATTAGTTTGGACTATGGCTACACCTTC
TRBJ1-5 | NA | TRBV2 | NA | CASSEMGNQPQHF | TGTGCCAGCAGTGAAATGGGGAATCAGCCCCAGCATTTT
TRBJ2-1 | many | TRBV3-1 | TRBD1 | CASSHVRGQAYNEQFF | TGTGCCAGCAGCCACGTCAGGGGGCAGGCCTACAATGAGCAGTTCTTC